The entry below gives a single T cell receptor (beta chain) sequence along with its context. Data came from immunoSEQ multiplex PCR; TCRdb stores just in-frame clones and leaves some out. The data hold 80,000 to 95,000 clones, with about four fifths observed a single time. These data are taken from a study of blood T cell repertoires in COVID-19. The CDR3 runs to 14 residues. V gave up 0 bases and J gave up 1 base, with 7 bases separating them. In germline, CDR1 is SGHRS, CDR2 YFSETQ. The chain couples TRBV5-1 to TRBJ1-2; no reliable D call. This sequence originates from a man at least 80 years old with COVID-19, enrolled during active disease. Sequencing was performed on peripheral blood. The CDR3 loop reads CASSLDDNNYGYTF. The CDR3 region has the DNA TGCGCCAGCAGCTTGGACGACAATAACTATGGCTACACCTTC.